This TCR beta chain was captured in a study of cytomegalovirus exposure and HLA in healthy donors. PCR was performed using 60 Vbeta and 13 Jbeta primers. Some clones are missing from TCRdb's copy, which holds only in-frame ones; the method was immunoSEQ multiplex PCR. The sample contains 100,000 to 140,000 clones, approximately 79% of which appear only once. The V and J ends lost 0 bases and 5 bases respectively, with 8 bases between them. This CDR3 region has 14 residues. Germline assignment: CDR1 GTSNPN and CDR2 SVGIG (reference sequence). The TCR originated in a woman aged 40 to 50 in good health and CMV-seropositive. The sequenced material came from PBMCs. The chain employs TRBV30 and TRBJ1-6; D unclear. CDR3 coding DNA: TGTGCCTGGAGTGTACTCACCGATAATTCACCCCTCCACTTT. Its protein is CAWSVLTDNSPLHF.